These T cell receptor beta chains were read from a single sample in a study of T cell responses to AZD1222 COVID-19 vaccine. TCRdb's table, derived via immunoSEQ multiplex PCR, lists solely in-frame clones and lacks some. The sample lists tens of thousands of clones, 90% occurring once. Sequenced here: peripheral blood, sampled 28 days after the second AZD1222 dose. All receptors derive from an adult who received the AZD1222 COVID-19 vaccine. Both conserved end residues are part of each CDR3. The order of the fields is D gene, V gene, clone size, J gene, CDR3 DNA, CDR3 protein. The D gene is left open where the match is weak. Rows give clone size only sometimes, using once, few, many, or a class for an expanded clone.

d_call: .; v_call: TRBV4-1; clone_size: once; j_call: TRBJ1-3; cdr3_nt: TGCGCCAGCAGCCAAGGACTCTCTGGAAACACCATATATTTT; cdr3_aa: CASSQGLSGNTIYF
d_call: .; v_call: TRBV27; clone_size: .; j_call: TRBJ2-2; cdr3_nt: TGTGCCAGCAGTTTGGCTAAATCCGGGGAGCTGTTTTTT; cdr3_aa: CASSLAKSGELFF
d_call: .; v_call: TRBV25-1; clone_size: once; j_call: TRBJ2-2; cdr3_nt: TGTGCCACGGGGGGCCCCGGGGAGCTGTTTTTT; cdr3_aa: CATGGPGELFF
d_call: .; v_call: TRBV7-8; clone_size: .; j_call: TRBJ2-7; cdr3_nt: TGTGCCAGCAGTTCCGGAGCTGGGGGCTCCTACGAGCAGTACTTC; cdr3_aa: CASSSGAGGSYEQYF
d_call: .; v_call: TRBV9; clone_size: .; j_call: TRBJ2-6; cdr3_nt: TGTGCCAGCAGCACAAGACAGGTATCTGGGGCCAACGTCCTGACTTTC; cdr3_aa: CASSTRQVSGANVLTF
d_call: .; v_call: TRBV28; clone_size: .; j_call: TRBJ1-5; cdr3_nt: TGTGCCAGCAGTTTTGGGGGGTCGTCCCAGCATTTT; cdr3_aa: CASSFGGSSQHF
d_call: TRBD1; v_call: TRBV9; clone_size: .; j_call: TRBJ1-5; cdr3_nt: TGTGCCAGCAGCTTCGGACAGGAAGGCCAGCCCCAGCATTTT; cdr3_aa: CASSFGQEGQPQHF
d_call: .; v_call: TRBV2; clone_size: .; j_call: TRBJ2-7; cdr3_nt: TGTGCCAGCACTTCTATCGCTAGCGCGGTCGAGCAGTACTTC; cdr3_aa: CASTSIASAVEQYF
d_call: .; v_call: TRBV3-1/TRBV3-2; clone_size: .; j_call: TRBJ1-1; cdr3_nt: TGTGCCAGCAGCCAAGGTGATAGGGGTTACACTGAAGCTTTCTTT; cdr3_aa: CASSQGDRGYTEAFF
d_call: TRBD1; v_call: TRBV7-6; clone_size: .; j_call: TRBJ1-2; cdr3_nt: TGTGCCAGCAGCATTGGGGGACAGGGCTTTAGTGGCTACACCTTC; cdr3_aa: CASSIGGQGFSGYTF
d_call: TRBD1; v_call: TRBV3-1/TRBV3-2; clone_size: .; j_call: TRBJ1-2; cdr3_nt: TGTGCCAGCAGCCCGCCGGGACAGGAGTATGGCTACACCTTC; cdr3_aa: CASSPPGQEYGYTF
d_call: .; v_call: TRBV19; clone_size: .; j_call: TRBJ2-1; cdr3_nt: TGTGCCAGTAGTGCGCCAGGAAGGGCAAACAATGAGCAGTTCTTC; cdr3_aa: CASSAPGRANNEQFF
d_call: TRBD1; v_call: TRBV2; clone_size: .; j_call: TRBJ2-6; cdr3_nt: TGTGCCAGCAGTCCCGACAGGGTGGGGGACTCTGGGGCCAACGTCCTGACTTTC; cdr3_aa: CASSPDRVGDSGANVLTF
d_call: .; v_call: TRBV11-2; clone_size: once; j_call: TRBJ2-3; cdr3_nt: TGTGCCAGCGGCAACCCTAGCACAGATACGCAGTATTTT; cdr3_aa: CASGNPSTDTQYF
d_call: .; v_call: TRBV30; clone_size: few; j_call: TRBJ1-1; cdr3_nt: TGTGCCTGGAGTGAGCAGGGGATGGGTGAAGCTTTCTTT; cdr3_aa: CAWSEQGMGEAFF
d_call: TRBD1; v_call: TRBV6-5; clone_size: .; j_call: TRBJ2-5; cdr3_nt: TGTGCCAGCAGTTACCAAGGACAGGGGGAGACCCAGTACTTC; cdr3_aa: CASSYQGQGETQYF
d_call: TRBD1; v_call: TRBV5-1; clone_size: .; j_call: TRBJ2-1; cdr3_nt: TGCGCCAGCAGCCCCGGACAGGGGGAGAATGAGCAGTTCTTC; cdr3_aa: CASSPGQGENEQFF
d_call: .; v_call: TRBV13; clone_size: .; j_call: TRBJ1-2; cdr3_nt: TGTGCCAGCAGTCCACAGGGACCCTATGGCTACACCTTC; cdr3_aa: CASSPQGPYGYTF